This T cell receptor beta chain was recorded in a study of shared clonotypes between healthy human individuals. As for the study in general: Used for every donor were three CD4 naive, three CD4 memory, two CD8 naive and one CD8 memory plate.

Points on this clone: Its antigen is as yet unknown.

The authors' processing: Filtering differed since immunoSEQ provided only junctions, with no quality scores. Using immunoSEQ multiplex PCR, the repertoire was profiled, and TCRdb retains in-frame clones only, with some absent. The V and J calls and clone size are taken from that table; D and trimming were inferred from the DNA. The sample shows roughly 2,300,000 clones, about 90% of them seen only once. Trimming shortened V by 5 bases and J by 4 bases, and 8 bases separated the two germline ends. The CDR3 length is 13 residues. Germline values: CDR1 SGHAT, CDR2 FQNNGV. Whole-study findings and limits: An anticipated effect of sequencing depth on clonotype sharing among donors was recognized.

The sequence derives from a young man in good health. Some clones in this sample may be carry-over from other donors' samples. The sample taken for sequencing was naive CD4+ T cells from PBMCs. Stated subset: CD45RA+ positively selected. The chain couples TRBV11-2 to TRBJ2-2; D is perhaps TRBD1 (6 bases). The CDR3 reads CASSEGGTGELFF. CDR3 DNA: TGTGCCAGCAGCGAAGGGGGCACCGGGGAGCTGTTTTTT.